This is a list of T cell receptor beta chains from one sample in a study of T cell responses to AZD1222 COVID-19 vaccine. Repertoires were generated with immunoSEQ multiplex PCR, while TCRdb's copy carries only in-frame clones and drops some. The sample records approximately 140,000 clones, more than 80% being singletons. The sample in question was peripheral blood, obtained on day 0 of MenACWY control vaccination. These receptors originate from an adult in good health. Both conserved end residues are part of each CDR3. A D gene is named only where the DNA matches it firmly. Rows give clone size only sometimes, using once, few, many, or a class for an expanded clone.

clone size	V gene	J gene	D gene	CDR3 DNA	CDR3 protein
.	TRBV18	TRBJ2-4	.	TGTGCCAGCTCACCATGGGCTTTGGACAAAAACATTCAGTACTTC	CASSPWALDKNIQYF
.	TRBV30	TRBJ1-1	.	TGTGCCTGGAGTAATACCGGGACTTCGAACACTGAAGCTTTCTTT	CAWSNTGTSNTEAFF
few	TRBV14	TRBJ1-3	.	TGTGCCAGCAGCCAAGCCCACTGGGGGCCTGGAAACACCATATATTTT	CASSQAHWGPGNTIYF
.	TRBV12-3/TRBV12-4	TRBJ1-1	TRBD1	TGTGCCAGCAGGCCGGACAGGGAAACTGAAGCTTTCTTT	CASRPDRETEAFF
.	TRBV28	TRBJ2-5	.	TGTGCCAGCAGTTTACAGGGTCTAGAGACCCAGTACTTC	CASSLQGLETQYF
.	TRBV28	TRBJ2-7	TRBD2	TGTGCCAGCAGTCTTTCCAGGAGGCTAGCGGGAGCCTTCTCCTACGAGCAGTACTTC	CASSLSRRLAGAFSYEQYF
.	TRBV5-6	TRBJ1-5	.	TGTGCCAGCAGCTTGACTGGCTCCAGCGGCCAGCCCCAGCATTTT	CASSLTGSSGQPQHF
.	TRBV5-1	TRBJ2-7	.	TGCGCCAGCAGCATGGACGGGTACGAGCAGTACTTC	CASSMDGYEQYF
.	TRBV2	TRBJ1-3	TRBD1	TGTGCCAGCAGCCCAGGGACAGGCTCTGGAAACACCATATATTTT	CASSPGTGSGNTIYF
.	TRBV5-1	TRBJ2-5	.	TGCGCCAGCAGCTTGGGACGAGAAGAGACCCAGTACTTC	CASSLGREETQYF
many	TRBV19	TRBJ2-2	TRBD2	TGTGCCACCAAGGGGACTAGCGGGAGGAACACCGGGGAGCTGTTTTTT	CATKGTSGRNTGELFF
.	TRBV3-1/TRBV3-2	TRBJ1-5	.	TGTGCCAGCAGCCAACACATATATCAGCCCCAGCATTTT	CASSQHIYQPQHF
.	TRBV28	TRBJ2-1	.	TGTGCCAGCAGCCTACCCCAGTGGCAGGAGGCCTACAATGAGCAGTTCTTC	CASSLPQWQEAYNEQFF
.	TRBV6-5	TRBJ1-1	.	TGTGCCAGCAGTTCGGACGGATTGAACACTGAAGCTTTCTTT	CASSSDGLNTEAFF
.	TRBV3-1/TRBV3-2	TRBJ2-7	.	TGTGCCAGCAGTGCCGGATACGAGCAGTACTTC	CASSAGYEQYF
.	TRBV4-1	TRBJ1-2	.	TGCGCCAGCAGCCAAGGCCGCCTTCCCTACTATGGCTACACCTTC	CASSQGRLPYYGYTF
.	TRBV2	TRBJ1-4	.	TGTGCCAGCAGTCCCAGACCCAATGAAAAACTGTTTTTT	CASSPRPNEKLFF